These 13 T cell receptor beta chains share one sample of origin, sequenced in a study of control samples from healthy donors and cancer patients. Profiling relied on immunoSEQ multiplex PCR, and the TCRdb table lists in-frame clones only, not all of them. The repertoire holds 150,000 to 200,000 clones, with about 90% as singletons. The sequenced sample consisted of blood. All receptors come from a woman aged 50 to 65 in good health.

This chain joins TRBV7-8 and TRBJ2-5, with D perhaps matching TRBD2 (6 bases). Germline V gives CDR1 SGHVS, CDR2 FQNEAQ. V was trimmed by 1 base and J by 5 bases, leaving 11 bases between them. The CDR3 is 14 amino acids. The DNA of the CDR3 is TGTGCCAGCAGCTTAGGCGGGGCCTCGGAGACCCAGTACTTC. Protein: CASSLGGASETQYF.

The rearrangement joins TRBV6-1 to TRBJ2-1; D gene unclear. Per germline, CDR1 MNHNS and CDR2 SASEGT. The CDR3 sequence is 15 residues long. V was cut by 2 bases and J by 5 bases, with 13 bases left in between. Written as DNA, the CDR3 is TGTGCCAGCAGTGAATCGAGCAGGTGGGACAATGAGCAGTTCTTC. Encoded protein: CASSESSRWDNEQFF.

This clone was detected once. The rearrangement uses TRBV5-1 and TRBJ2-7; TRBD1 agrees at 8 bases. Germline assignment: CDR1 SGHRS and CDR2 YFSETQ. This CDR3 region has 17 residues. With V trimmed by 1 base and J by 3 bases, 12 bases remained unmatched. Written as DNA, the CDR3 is TGCGCCAGCAGCTTGCAACCCCCGGGACAGGTAGTCTACGAGCAGTACTTC. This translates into CASSLQPPGQVVYEQYF. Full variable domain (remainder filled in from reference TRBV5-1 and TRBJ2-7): KAGVTQTPRYLIKTRGQQVTLSCSPISGHRSVSWYQQTPGQGLQFLFEYFSETQRNKGNFPGRFSGRQFSNSRSEMNVSTLELGDSALYLCASSLQPPGQVVYEQYFGPGTRLTVT.

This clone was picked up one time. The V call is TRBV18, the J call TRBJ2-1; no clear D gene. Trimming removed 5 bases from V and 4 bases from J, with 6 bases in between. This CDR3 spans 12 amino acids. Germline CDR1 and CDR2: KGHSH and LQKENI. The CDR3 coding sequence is TGTGCCAGCTCAACGGTATACAATGAGCAGTTCTTC. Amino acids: CASSTVYNEQFF.

The CDR3 here is CASRGDLYEQYF. The CDR3 DNA sequence: TGTGCCAGCAGGGGGGACCTCTACGAGCAGTACTTC. The chain joins TRBV6-5 to TRBJ2-7, with D perhaps matching TRBD1 or TRBD2 (5 bases each). The V end was cut by 6 bases, the J end by 3 bases, with 9 bases between. From germline, CDR1 is MNHEY and CDR2 SVGAGI. This CDR3 spans 12 amino acids.

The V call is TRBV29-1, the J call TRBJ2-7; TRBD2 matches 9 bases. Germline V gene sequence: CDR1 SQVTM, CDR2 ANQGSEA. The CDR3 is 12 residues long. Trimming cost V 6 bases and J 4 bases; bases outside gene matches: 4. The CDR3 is CSVSAGGYEQYF. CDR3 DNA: TGCAGCGTATCTGCGGGAGGGTACGAGCAGTACTTC.

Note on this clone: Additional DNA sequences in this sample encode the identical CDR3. CDR3 sequence reads: CASSVRQNTEAFF. The CDR3 bases are TGTGCCAGCAGCGTCAGGCAGAACACTGAAGCTTTCTTT. The V call is TRBV7-9, the J call TRBJ1-1; unclear D gene. The CDR3 extends over 13 amino acids. Germline assignment: CDR1 SEHNR and CDR2 FQNEAQ (reference sequence). The V and J ends lost 5 bases and 1 base respectively, with 8 bases between them.

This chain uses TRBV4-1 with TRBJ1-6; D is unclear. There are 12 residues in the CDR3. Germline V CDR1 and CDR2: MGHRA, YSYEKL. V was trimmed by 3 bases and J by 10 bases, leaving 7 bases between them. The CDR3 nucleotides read TGCGCCAGCAGCCATGAAACCTCACCCCTCCACTTT. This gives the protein CASSHETSPLHF.

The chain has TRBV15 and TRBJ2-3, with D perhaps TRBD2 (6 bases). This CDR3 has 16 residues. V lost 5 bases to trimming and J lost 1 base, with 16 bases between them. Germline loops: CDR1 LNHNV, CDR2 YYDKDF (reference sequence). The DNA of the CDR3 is TGTGCCACCAGCTGGGGCGGGGCAGGCGGCACAGATACGCAGTATTTT. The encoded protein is CATSWGGAGGTDTQYF.

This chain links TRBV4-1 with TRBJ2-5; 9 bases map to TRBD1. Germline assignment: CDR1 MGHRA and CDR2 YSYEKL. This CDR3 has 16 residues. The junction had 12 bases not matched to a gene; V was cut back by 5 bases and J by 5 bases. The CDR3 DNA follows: TGCGCCAGCAGCAAAACCGGAGACAGGGGGTCGGAGACCCAGTACTTC. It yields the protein CASSKTGDRGSETQYF.

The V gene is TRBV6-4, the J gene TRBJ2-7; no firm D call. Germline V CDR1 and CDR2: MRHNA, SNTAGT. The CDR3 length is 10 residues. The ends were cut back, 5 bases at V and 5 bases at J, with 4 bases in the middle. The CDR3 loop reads CASSPHEQYF. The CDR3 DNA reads TGTGCCAGCAGTCCCCACGAGCAGTACTTC.

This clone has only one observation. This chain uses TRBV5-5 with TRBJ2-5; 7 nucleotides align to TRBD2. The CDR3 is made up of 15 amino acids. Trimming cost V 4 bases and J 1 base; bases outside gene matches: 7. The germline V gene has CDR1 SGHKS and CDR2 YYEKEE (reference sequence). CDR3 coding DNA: TGTGCCAGCAGCCTCCGACTAGCAGGCCAAGAGACCCAGTACTTC. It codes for CASSLRLAGQETQYF.

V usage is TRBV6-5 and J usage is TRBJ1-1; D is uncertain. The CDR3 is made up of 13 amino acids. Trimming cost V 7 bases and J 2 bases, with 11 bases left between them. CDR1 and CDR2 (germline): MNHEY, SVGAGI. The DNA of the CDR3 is TGTGCCAGCAAAGCGGGGAGCAACACTGAAGCTTTCTTT. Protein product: CASKAGSNTEAFF.